These 18 T cell receptor beta chains originate from one sample sequenced in a study of spatial heterogeneity in lung cancer. Time point reported: sample taken at primary tumor resection. No cell sorting; template was whole RNA from tumor, lung tissue or PBMC. MiXCR was run by TCRdb on the 5' RACE reads, yielding one entry per CDR3 protein. The sample has some 53,000 distinct CDR3 sequences; more than 6.5% are singletons. The sample was PBMCs, taken at surgery. Receptors originate from a female donor with early-stage non-small cell lung cancer.

This clonotype showed up many times. V is TRBV6-5 and J is TRBJ2-3; 16 bases align to TRBD2. V lost 11 bases to trimming and J lost 7 bases; unmatched junction nucleotides: 9. The CDR3 consists of 15 residues. Germline CDR1 is MNHEY and CDR2 is SVGAGI. DNA for the CDR3: TGTGCCGCCCGCGGGACTAGCGGGGGGGAACATACGCAGTATTTT. It yields the protein CAARGTSGGEHTQYF.

This clonotype was counted between two and nine times. The chain employs TRBV28 and TRBJ1-2; D unclear. Trimming removed 5 bases from V and 1 base from J, with 14 bases in between. In germline, CDR1 is MDHEN, CDR2 SYDVKM. This CDR3 contains 15 residues. The CDR3 DNA reads TGTGCCAGCAGTCCTTTTTCGGGCGTTAACTATGGCTACACCTTC. This translates into CASSPFSGVNYGYTF.

As to this clonotype: A read error is possible here, since a much larger clone lies one base away. V is TRBV19 and J is TRBJ2-7; maybe TRBD1 (6 bases). Germline values: CDR1 LNHDA, CDR2 SQIVND (reference sequence). Trimming left V 9 bases short and J 7 bases short, with 19 bases between. The CDR3 extends over 13 amino acids. The CDR3 coding sequence is TGTGCCAGCCGCCCGGCAGGGGAAGGGGAGCAGTACTTC. Its protein product is CASRPAGEGEQYF.

This clonotype showed up just a few times. V usage is TRBV7-2 and J usage is TRBJ1-4; D might be TRBD1 (5 bases). Germline loops: CDR1 SGHTA, CDR2 FQGNSA. Trimming stripped 1 base from V and 10 bases from J, with 13 bases between. The CDR3 loop spans 14 amino acids. CDR3 nucleotides: TGTGCCAGCAGCTTAGTGGGGGAGGTGGGAAAACTGTTTTTT. This gives the protein CASSLVGEVGKLFF.

This clonotype was observed at least ten times. The rearrangement uses TRBV28 and TRBJ2-7; TRBD1 aligns across 8 bases. Germline CDR1 is MDHEN and CDR2 is SYDVKM. The CDR3 consists of 13 residues. V was clipped by 10 bases and J by 0 bases; unmatched bases: 5. The CDR3 DNA reads as TGTGCCACCCAAGGACAGGGCTCCTACGAGCAGTACTTC. Its protein product is CATQGQGSYEQYF.

There are many counts of this clonotype. The rearrangement links TRBV12-3 or TRBV12-4 to TRBJ2-7, with TRBD2 matching 7 bases. Germline trimming cut 6 bases from V and 5 bases from J; bases unmatched to any gene: 7. The CDR3 has 13 residues. The CDR3 coding sequence is TGTGCCAGCAGCCCCGGGAGGTTCCACGAGCAGTACTTC. It yields the protein CASSPGRFHEQYF.

The J gene is TRBJ2-7, the V gene TRBV6-5; no reliable D call. The CDR3 spans 15 residues. Germline-derived CDR1 and CDR2 are MNHEY and SVGAGI. V dropped 0 bases and J dropped 0 bases, with 9 bases sitting between them. The CDR3 coding sequence is TGTGCCAGCAGTTACTCCCGGGCTAGCTCCTACGAGCAGTACTTC. As protein: CASSYSRASSYEQYF.

This clonotype has ten or more counts. The chain has TRBV5-1 and TRBJ2-5; 9 nucleotides match TRBD1. There are 15 residues in the CDR3. The trim removed 3 bases at V and 5 bases at J, leaving 8 bases unmatched. The germline gives CDR1 SGHRS, CDR2 YFSETQ. The CDR3 region has the DNA TGCGCCAGCAGCTCGACAGGGGGAAGGTTGGAGACCCAGTACTTC. Residues: CASSSTGGRLETQYF.

This clonotype was recorded many times. The J gene is TRBJ2-5, the V gene TRBV7-4; D is undetermined. The CDR3 has 13 amino acids. The germline CDR1 and CDR2 sequences are SGHVT and SQSDAQ. V was trimmed by 0 bases and J by 4 bases, leaving 6 bases between them. CDR3 residues: CASSLASRETQYF. In DNA, the CDR3 is TGTGCCAGCAGCTTAGCCTCAAGAGAGACCCAGTACTTC.

This clonotype came up many times. The chain joins TRBV3-1 to TRBJ2-7; TRBD1 matches at 12 bases. The CDR3 totals 15 residues. V was clipped by 4 bases and J by 3 bases; unmatched bases: 4. The germline CDR1 and CDR2 sequences are LGHDT and YNNKEL (reference sequence). CDR3 amino acids: CASSRGTGGFYEQYF. In nucleotides, the CDR3 is TGTGCCAGCAGCCGTGGGACAGGGGGCTTCTACGAGCAGTACTTC.

There are many counts of this clonotype. The chain couples TRBV20-1 to TRBJ2-3, with TRBD2 as a possible D gene (5 bases). CDR1 DFQATT and CDR2 SNEGSKA come from the germline V gene (reference sequence). The CDR3 is 14 residues long. V was clipped by 8 bases and J by 1 base, with 16 bases between them. Here the CDR3 DNA reads TGCAGTTCCACAGATCAGCGGCGCACAGATACGCAGTATTTT. Its protein product is CSSTDQRRTDTQYF.

The chain employs TRBV7-2 and TRBJ2-3; tentatively, D is TRBD1 or TRBD2 (5 bases each). The V end was cut by 2 bases, the J end by 3 bases, with 9 bases between. This CDR3 spans 14 amino acids. Germline CDR1 SGHTA, CDR2 FQGNSA. CDR3 nucleotides: TGTGCCAGCAGCTTAATGGGGGTGACAGATACGCAGTATTTT. As protein: CASSLMGVTDTQYF.

The chain employs TRBV20-1 and TRBJ1-6, with TRBD1 matching over 7 bases. Losses at the gene ends were 5 bases for V and 7 bases for J; bases not matched to a gene: 5. The germline gives CDR1 DFQATT, CDR2 SNEGSKA (reference sequence). The CDR3 is 13 residues long. CDR3 sequence (DNA): TGCAGTGCTGCACAGGGGCGGAATTCACCCCTCCACTTT. Translating it yields CSAAQGRNSPLHF.

This clonotype has ten or more counts. V and J are TRBV24-1 and TRBJ2-1; 15 nucleotides agree with TRBD2. V was pared by 4 bases and J by 7 bases, with 4 bases of the junction left unmatched. This CDR3 contains 16 residues. Germline V CDR1 and CDR2: KGHDR, SFDVKD. DNA of the CDR3: TGTGCCACCAGTGACCCGGGACTAGCGGGGGGAAATGAGCAGTTCTTC. It specifies CATSDPGLAGGNEQFF.

This clonotype was observed many times. CDR3 DNA sequence: TGCGCCAGCAGTGAGAGGGGGAGGGGTCGGGATGAGCAGTTCTTC. This codes for CASSERGRGRDEQFF. The chain combines TRBV10-2 with TRBJ2-1, with TRBD2 as a possible D gene (7 bases). With 2 bases removed from V and 8 bases from J, the gap between germline ends came to 16 bases. The CDR3 is made up of 15 amino acids. Germline loops: CDR1 WSHSY, CDR2 SAAADI.

This clonotype was counted a few times. The chain links TRBV20-1 to TRBJ2-3; tentatively, D is TRBD2 (7 bases). CDR3 length: 14 residues. In germline, CDR1 is DFQATT, CDR2 SNEGSKA (reference sequence). V lost 3 bases to trimming and J lost 3 bases, with 13 bases between them. The CDR3 loop is CSASKGEGTDTQYF. Written as DNA, the CDR3 is TGCAGTGCTAGCAAGGGGGAGGGGACAGATACGCAGTATTTT.

The J gene is TRBJ2-1, the V gene TRBV3-1, with TRBD2 as a possible D gene (6 bases). This CDR3 is built from 15 residues. Germline V gives CDR1 LGHDT, CDR2 YNNKEL (reference sequence). The V end lost 4 bases, the J end lost 8 bases, and 18 bases lay between the germline ends. CDR3: CASSLAHHRRDEQFF. CDR3 nucleotide sequence: TGTGCCAGCAGCCTCGCCCACCACCGGAGGGATGAGCAGTTCTTC.

The chain carries TRBV4-1 and TRBJ2-1; D is undetermined. Trimming left V 0 bases short and J 4 bases short, with 10 bases between. Germline loops: CDR1 MGHRA, CDR2 YSYEKL. This CDR3 region has 15 residues. The CDR3 nucleotides are TGCGCCAGCAGCCAAGAGCCAGCGAATTACAATGAGCAGTTCTTC. This codes for CASSQEPANYNEQFF.